This T cell receptor (beta chain) was captured by sequencing in a study of T cell responses to AZD1222 COVID-19 vaccine. General observations from the study: Repertoire sampling was restricted to post-peak T cell response timepoints. Nearly half of the spike-specific TCRs reportedly recognize variant regions that carry no mutations.

Sequenced by immunoSEQ multiplex PCR; TCRdb stores in-frame clones only, minus some. The table lists 90,000 to 100,000 clones, more than 85% of them singletons, with over 6.5% in the top ten. This clone was seen a handful of times. The antigen is not known. Trimming took 1 base from V and 5 from J; bases not matched to a gene: 0. The length of the CDR3 is 13 residues. This receptor was taken from an adult in good health. Sequencing used peripheral blood, obtained on day 0 of AZD1222 vaccination. This chain connects TRBV12-3 or TRBV12-4 to TRBJ1-1; TRBD1 agrees at 8 bases. The CDR3 DNA sequence: TGTGCCAGCAGTTTAGGACAGGGGACTGAAGCTTTCTTT. Translating gives CASSLGQGTEAFF.